This entry lists 14 T cell receptor beta chains sequenced from one sample in a study of shared clonotypes between healthy human individuals. This table comes from immunoSEQ multiplex PCR, and its TCRdb copy is limited to in-frame clones, with some not included. The data show about 2.4 million clones, approximately 94% seen once. Sequenced input: naive CD4+ T cells sorted from blood. Indicated subset: CD45RA+ positively selected. The receptors were gathered from a man between 18 and 35 years old in good health.

This sequence joins TRBV11-3 and TRBJ2-1; D not certain. The CDR3 runs 12 residues. V gave up 5 bases and J gave up 9 bases, with 11 bases separating them. The germline gives CDR1 SGHNT, CDR2 YENEEA. The CDR3 loop reads CASSEDGGEQFF. Written as DNA, the CDR3 is TGTGCCAGCAGCGAAGATGGCGGTGAGCAGTTCTTC. Variable domain in full (rest from reference TRBV11-3 and TRBJ2-1): EAGVVQSPRYKIIEKKQPVAFWCNPISGHNTLYWYLQNLGQGPELLIRYENEEAVDDSQLPKDRFSAERLKGVDSTLKIQPAELGDSAVYLCASSEDGGEQFFGPGTRLTVL.

The chain combines TRBV4-3 with TRBJ1-2; 10 bases match TRBD1. Germline V CDR1 and CDR2: LGHNA, YSLEER. With V trimmed by 0 bases and J by 7 bases, 8 bases remained unmatched. This CDR3 is 16 amino acids long. This CDR3 is CASSQEGTGVLGGYTF. The CDR3, as DNA: TGCGCCAGCAGCCAAGAGGGGACAGGGGTTTTGGGTGGCTACACCTTC.

The chain couples TRBV11-2 to TRBJ1-1, with a tentative D call TRBD1 (6 bases). The germline V and J ends were trimmed by 3 bases and 6 bases, with 20 bases remaining between them. This CDR3 comprises 16 residues. CDR1 SGHAT and CDR2 FQNNGV come from the germline V gene. As DNA, the CDR3 is TGTGCCAGCAGCTTGGCCGGTGTGGGGGCCGGGGCTGAAGCTTTCTTT. The encoded protein is CASSLAGVGAGAEAFF.

Only one count was recorded for this clone. The CDR3 reads CASTTGASGLREQYF. CDR3 coding DNA: TGTGCCAGCACCACCGGGGCTAGCGGTCTCCGGGAGCAGTACTTC. The rearrangement links TRBV28 to TRBJ2-7; 7 positions agree with TRBD2. This CDR3 has 15 amino acids. V was pared by 7 bases and J by 7 bases, with 16 bases of the junction left unmatched. Germline-derived CDR1 and CDR2 are MDHEN and SYDVKM.

On this clone itself: The sample holds other DNA sequences that translate to the same CDR3. The chain carries TRBV6-5 and TRBJ2-7, with a tentative D call TRBD1 (6 bases). The germline CDR1 and CDR2 sequences are MNHEY and SVGAGI. V lost 6 bases and J lost 1, with 13 bases in between. The CDR3 contains 14 residues. Written as DNA, the CDR3 is TGTGCCAGCAGCCCTCTAGGGGGATCCTACGAGCAGTACTTC. The encoded protein is CASSPLGGSYEQYF.

Concerning this clone itself: Other DNA sequences in this specimen translate into the identical CDR3. This sequence joins TRBV5-1 and TRBJ1-4, with a weak D call TRBD1 (5 bases). This CDR3 spans 16 amino acids. CDR1 is SGHRS and CDR2 is YFSETQ in the germline V gene. Between the trimmed V and J ends, which lost 0 bases and 0 bases, there was a span of 9 bases. CDR3 amino acids: CASSLEGRTTNEKLFF. In nucleotides, the CDR3 is TGCGCCAGCAGCTTGGAGGGGCGAACAACTAATGAAAAACTGTTTTTT.

The rearrangement uses TRBV5-8 and TRBJ2-7; D is unresolved. The CDR3 consists of 13 residues. V was pared by 3 bases and J by 0 bases, with 7 bases between. Germline V gene lookup returns CDR1 SGHTS and CDR2 YDEGEE. This chain's CDR3 is CASSSPNSYEQYF. CDR3 DNA sequence: TGTGCCAGCAGCTCCCCAAACTCCTACGAGCAGTACTTC.

This clone occurred once. The rearrangement links TRBV9 to TRBJ1-3, with D hard to call. This CDR3 is built from 14 residues. V shed 0 bases and J shed 4 bases, with 8 bases lying between them. The V gene's germline CDR1 is SGDLS and CDR2 YYNGEE. CDR3 sequence: CASSVEGLGNTIYF. CDR3 nucleotides: TGTGCCAGCAGCGTAGAGGGCCTAGGAAACACCATATATTTT.

In its sample, this clone was seen once. The chain combines TRBV19 with TRBJ1-2; D unresolved. The CDR3 is 12 amino acids. Looked up from germline, CDR1 is LNHDA and CDR2 is SQIVND (reference sequence). V lost 11 bases to trimming and J lost 8 bases, with 18 bases between them. The CDR3 protein is CALVRAGGGYTF. CDR3 bases: TGTGCCCTAGTGAGGGCAGGAGGGGGCTACACCTTC. Filled out from reference TRBV19 and TRBJ1-2, the complete variable domain reads DGGITQSPKYLFRKEGQNVTLSCEQNLNHDAMYWYRQDPGQGLRLIYYSQIVNDFQKGDIAEGYSVSREKKESFPLTVTSAQKNPTAFYLCALVRAGGGYTFGSGTRLTVV.

The table lists this clone with a count of one. V is TRBV9 and J is TRBJ1-4; perhaps TRBD1 as D (5 bases). This CDR3 has 16 residues. Trimming took off 0 bases at V and 5 bases at J, with 14 bases between the two ends. The germline gives CDR1 SGDLS, CDR2 YYNGEE. The CDR3 sequence: CASSVGPRVGNEKLFF. As DNA, the CDR3 is TGTGCCAGCAGCGTAGGACCCAGGGTTGGAAATGAAAAACTGTTTTTT.

The gene calls are TRBV5-4 and TRBJ1-2, with 9 bases matching TRBD1. The V and J ends lost 0 bases and 7 bases, in that order; junction bases with no gene match: 4. CDR1 and CDR2 from the germline V gene are SGHNT and YYREEE (reference sequence). The CDR3 runs 14 residues. CDR3 residues: CASSLAGTGFGYTF. The CDR3 DNA sequence: TGTGCCAGCAGCTTGGCCGGGACAGGGTTTGGCTACACCTTC.

This chain connects TRBV7-2 to TRBJ2-5; TRBD2 matches 15 bases. The germline V gene encodes CDR1 SGHTA and CDR2 FQGNSA. Trimming removed 6 bases from V and 0 bases from J; junction bases left unmatched: 8. There are 18 residues in the CDR3. CDR3 sequence: CASSPGLAGGRYQETQYF. In nucleotides, the CDR3 is TGTGCCAGCAGTCCGGGACTAGCGGGGGGCCGGTACCAAGAGACCCAGTACTTC.

V is TRBV6-6 and J is TRBJ1-6; 8 nucleotides agree with TRBD1. Losses at the gene ends were 0 bases for V and 10 bases for J; bases not matched to a gene: 5. CDR3 length: 15 residues. Germline CDR1 is MNHNY and CDR2 is SVGAGI (reference sequence). The CDR3 protein is CASSYSDRVGSPLHF. CDR3 nucleotide sequence: TGTGCCAGCAGTTACTCGGACAGGGTCGGGTCACCCCTCCACTTT.

The gene calls are TRBV6-1 and TRBJ2-1; 15 bases align to TRBD2. Germline CDR1 MNHNS, CDR2 SASEGT. With 10 bases clipped from V and 7 bases from J, the junction kept 8 bases outside the gene matches. The CDR3 has 15 residues. Here the CDR3 reads CATTGGLAGGNEQFF. Here the CDR3 DNA reads TGTGCCACTACAGGGGGACTAGCGGGGGGAAATGAGCAGTTCTTC.